The clone carrying this T cell receptor (beta chain) was seen repeatedly, ten times or more. The target antigen is unknown. The ends were cut back, 3 bases at V and 4 bases at J, with 7 bases in the middle. This CDR3 has 13 residues. TCRdb analysed the RT-PCR reads with MiXCR anew, one entry per CDR3 protein. This table holds 800,000 or so distinct CDR3 sequences, 20% to 25% found once. The source of the sample is a study of response to subunit inactivated influenza vaccine. Overall study results and limits: Authors suggested each seasonal flu vaccination may recruit only limited numbers of new T cells.

The source material was PBMCs from blood, sampled 4 to 6 days after vaccination. This chain links TRBV12-3 or TRBV12-4 with TRBJ2-1; D gene ambiguous. This sequence originates from a man between 45 and 60 years old who received an inactivated influenza vaccine. CDR3 sequence (DNA): TGTGCCAGCAGTTTTGGCGTTTACAATGAGCAGTTCTTC. This codes for CASSFGVYNEQFF.